The 31 T cell receptor beta chains reported below all come from one sample, sequenced in a study of read filtering for tumor transcriptome and immune sequencing. This library used roughly 0.4 ug RNA and molecular barcoded adaptors spanning alpha/delta and beta/gamma chains. Each CDR3 protein is one row after TCRdb ran MiXCR on the reads. The sample lists 55,000 to 60,000 distinct CDR3 sequences, 9% to 15% seen once, with more than 15% in the top ten. The material sequenced was a population of CD138-negative cells sorted from bone marrow. The receptors come from a donor aged 40 or older with multiple myeloma.

The rearrangement joins TRBV30 to TRBJ2-5; TRBD2 might be the D (6 bases). Trimming pared 0 bases from V and 9 bases from J, leaving 20 bases between. The CDR3 extends over 15 amino acids. Germline values: CDR1 GTSNPN, CDR2 SVGIG (reference sequence). CDR3 residues: CAWSVLGGGPGAQYF. The CDR3 bases are TGTGCCTGGAGTGTACTGGGAGGAGGCCCGGGGGCCCAGTACTTC.

This clonotype was observed at least ten times. The gene calls are TRBV7-9 and TRBJ1-1; D uncertain. The V end was cut by 0 bases, the J end by 6 bases, with 14 bases between. The CDR3 sequence is 15 residues long. Germline V CDR1 and CDR2: SEHNR, FQNEAQ (reference sequence). The DNA for the CDR3 is TGTGCCAGCAGCTTAGCGGGCCCGAAGGACGCTGAAGCTTTCTTT. It is translated as CASSLAGPKDAEAFF.

This clonotype was counted a few times. The chain combines TRBV4-1 with TRBJ2-7, with D perhaps TRBD1 or TRBD2 (5 bases each). The V gene's germline CDR1 is MGHRA and CDR2 YSYEKL. The length of the CDR3 is 15 residues. The V end lost 4 bases, the J end lost 4 bases, and 17 bases lay between the germline ends. The CDR3 DNA is TGCGCCAGCAGCCCCCGGGCGCCATGGGGGTACGAGCAGTACTTC. It yields the protein CASSPRAPWGYEQYF.

About this clonotype: Because the CDR3 is missing its conserved closing phenylalanine or tryptophan, this is likely a read error. The DNA is omitted, as the CDR3 cannot be located on it reliably, and the CDR3 follows TCRdb's listing. The genes are TRBV4-1 and TRBJ2-7; whether TRBD2, the table's D call, matches the DNA was not checked. Germline V gene data show CDR1 as MGHRA and CDR2 as YSYEKL. The CDR3 length is 15 residues, termini included. The CDR3 reads CASSQGSLAPYEQHL.

This clonotype was counted ten times or more. V and J are TRBV7-3 and TRBJ2-3, with 12 bases fitting TRBD2. This CDR3 is 17 amino acids long. CDR1 and CDR2 (germline): SGHTA, FQGTGA. V lost 5 bases and J lost 2; bases outside the gene matches: 8. Written as DNA, the CDR3 is TGTGCCAGCAGCCACTCGACTAGCGGGGGCCTCACAGATACGCAGTATTTT. Translating gives CASSHSTSGGLTDTQYF. Based on the CDR3 plus reference TRBV7-3 and TRBJ2-3, the full variable domain is GAGVSQTPSNKVTEKGKYVELRCDPISGHTALYWYRQSLGQGPEFLIYFQGTGAADDSGLPNDRFFAVRPEGSVSTLKIQRTERGDSAVYLCASSHSTSGGLTDTQYFGPGTRLTVL.

This clonotype showed up many times. The chain combines TRBV12-3 or TRBV12-4 with TRBJ1-5; 9 nucleotides line up with TRBD1. This CDR3 has 15 residues. J gave up 5 bases and V 5 bases, and 7 bases lay outside the gene matches. CDR3 sequence: CASSLEGQGHQPQHF. DNA for the CDR3: TGTGCCAGCAGTCTTGAGGGACAGGGACATCAGCCCCAGCATTTT.

Regarding this clonotype: The germline gene is not matched at one end of the junction; a read error may be the cause. V usage is TRBV7-9 and J usage is TRBJ2-5; 7 nucleotides align to TRBD1. Germline V gene lookup returns CDR1 SEHNR and CDR2 FQNEAQ (reference sequence). The CDR3 contains 14 residues. Here the CDR3 DNA reads TGTGTCAGCAGCTTCCGACAGGGTGGAGAGACCCAGTACTTC. Translated, it gives CVSSFRQGGETQYF. Complete variable domain (other parts from reference TRBV7-9 and TRBJ2-5): DTGVSQNPRHKITKRGQNVTFRCDPISEHNRLYWYRQTLGQGPEFLTYFQNEAQLEKSRLLSDRFSAERPKGSFSTLEIQRTEQGDSAMYLCVSSFRQGGETQYFGPGTRLLVL.

There are a few counts of this clonotype. Given a much more abundant clone one base away, this may be a read error. The chain couples TRBV12-3 or TRBV12-4 to TRBJ2-5; D may be TRBD2 (5 bases). CDR3 length: 16 residues. CDR3 nucleotides: TGTGCCAGCAGTTTAGGTGAGGGTAGCACCCAAGAGGCCCAGTACTTC. Translation gives CASSLGEGSTQEAQYF.

This clonotype has at least ten counts. The chain combines TRBV6-1 with TRBJ2-3; 9 bases align to TRBD2. Germline CDR1 and CDR2: MNHNS and SASEGT. V was clipped by 7 bases and J by 3 bases; unmatched bases: 17. The CDR3 has 18 residues. Written as DNA, the CDR3 is TGTGCCAGCACCCTTATAGCACCGGGACTAGCAACGACAGATACGCAGTATTTT. It specifies CASTLIAPGLATTDTQYF.

In this sample, this clonotype turned up many times. The genes are TRBV11-2 and TRBJ2-3, with D hard to call. CDR1 SGHAT and CDR2 FQNNGV come from the germline V gene. The V end was cut by 1 base, the J end by 6 bases, with 2 bases between. The length of the CDR3 is 11 residues. The CDR3 nucleotides are TGTGCCAGCAGCTTAGTTGATACGCAGTATTTT. Protein: CASSLVDTQYF.

Regarding this clonotype: This may be a read error, as it is one base from a much larger clone. The V and J genes are TRBV7-9 and TRBJ2-2; either TRBD1 or TRBD2 may supply D (6 bases each). This CDR3 spans 13 amino acids. Looked up from germline, CDR1 is SEHNR and CDR2 is FQNEAQ (reference sequence). The CDR3 protein is CTSSLGGSGELFF. For the CDR3, the DNA is TGTACCAGCAGCTTGGGGGGCTCCGGGGAGCTGTTTTTT. Together with reference TRBV7-9 and TRBJ2-2, the CDR3 gives the full variable domain: DTGVSQNPRHKITKRGQNVTFRCDPISEHNRLYWYRQTLGQGPEFLTYFQNEAQLEKSRLLSDRFSAERPKGSFSTLEIQRTEQGDSAMYLCTSSLGGSGELFFGEGSRLTVL.

Only a few counts were recorded for this clonotype. This chain uses TRBV19 with TRBJ2-3, with 9 bases aligning to TRBD2. The J segment lost 0 bases and the V segment lost 5 bases, leaving 3 bases of the junction unmatched. Germline V gene sequence: CDR1 LNHDA, CDR2 SQIVND (reference sequence). The CDR3 runs 15 residues. CDR3 in DNA: TGTGCCAGTAGTCTGCTAGCGGGGAGCACAGATACGCAGTATTTT. It encodes CASSLLAGSTDTQYF.

This clonotype has more than one count but fewer than ten. It may be a read error: a sequence one base away is much more abundant. The DNA is left out, because the CDR3 cannot be placed on it with certainty; the CDR3 is given as TCRdb lists it. This rearrangement joins TRBV19 to TRBJ2-2; TRBD1 reflects the table's D call only, with no check against the DNA. The CDR3 numbers 18 amino acids, ends counted. In germline, CDR1 is LNHDA, CDR2 SQIVND (reference sequence). This chain's CDR3 is CASSVGQGSARHTGELSF.

Points on this clonotype: With a much larger clone just one base away, this may be a read error. The chain is built from TRBV7-3 and TRBJ1-1; D unresolved. This CDR3 is built from 13 residues. Germline V gene sequence: CDR1 SGHTA, CDR2 FQGTGA. The CDR3 spells CASSTQAYTEAVF. DNA of the CDR3: TGTGCCAGCAGCACCCAGGCTTACACTGAAGCTGTCTTT. The whole variable domain, filled in from reference TRBV7-3 and TRBJ1-1, reads GAGVSQTPSNKVTEKGKYVELRCDPISGHTALYWYRQSLGQGPEFLIYFQGTGAADDSGLPNDRFFAVRPEGSVSTLKIQRTERGDSAVYLCASSTQAYTEAVFGQGTRLTVV.

The V call is TRBV12-3 or TRBV12-4, the J call TRBJ2-7; TRBD1 matches 11 bases. This CDR3 has 15 amino acids. Unmatched junction bases numbered 9, after V lost 7 bases and J lost 4 bases. The CDR3 loop is CASTLPGQGVYEQYF. The CDR3 DNA is TGTGCCAGCACTCTCCCGGGACAGGGGGTTTACGAGCAGTACTTC.

There are many counts of this clonotype. The rearrangement links TRBV5-1 to TRBJ2-7, with 10 bases matching TRBD1. The junction had 5 bases not matched to a gene; V was cut back by 2 bases and J by 3 bases. The V gene's germline CDR1 is SGHRS and CDR2 YFSETQ. This CDR3 comprises 15 residues. CDR3 amino acids: CASSFRDRGYYEQYF. CDR3 in DNA: TGCGCCAGCAGCTTCCGGGACAGGGGTTACTACGAGCAGTACTTC.

This chain connects TRBV25-1 to TRBJ2-7; TRBD1 might be the D (5 bases). Trimming cost V 5 bases and J 1 base, with 12 bases left between them. The length of the CDR3 is 14 residues. Germline assignment: CDR1 MGHDK and CDR2 SYGVNS. CDR3: CASSPPGQSYEQYF. CDR3 sequence (DNA): TGTGCCAGCAGTCCCCCCGGACAATCCTACGAGCAGTACTTC.

This clonotype was detected only a few times. V is TRBV13 and J is TRBJ2-7; TRBD1 matches 8 bases. V was pared by 4 bases and J by 1 base, with 6 bases of the junction left unmatched. Germline V gene lookup returns CDR1 PRHDT and CDR2 FYEKMQ (reference sequence). This CDR3 spans 15 amino acids. CDR3 sequence reads: CASSSNGQGSYEQYF. CDR3 coding DNA: TGTGCCAGCAGCTCAAATGGACAGGGTTCCTACGAGCAGTACTTC.

This clonotype came up a few times. The CDR3 carries no conserved terminal phenylalanine or tryptophan, so it likely arises from a read error. The gene calls are TRBV20-1 and TRBJ2-5, with TRBD2 identical over 9 bases. There are 13 residues in the CDR3. J was trimmed by 4 bases and V by 6 bases; bases with no gene match: 6. Germline V CDR1 and CDR2: DFQATT, SNEGSKA (reference sequence). The CDR3 region has the DNA TGCAGTGCAGTAGCGGGGGTAGTAGAGACCCAGTACCTC. Translated, it gives CSAVAGVVETQYL.

This clonotype has ten or more counts. The chain employs TRBV11-2 and TRBJ2-6; 8 bases align to TRBD2. CDR3 length equals 18 residues. The junction had 6 bases not matched to a gene; V was cut back by 1 base and J by 1 base. Germline V gene sequence: CDR1 SGHAT, CDR2 FQNNGV. The CDR3 loop is CASSLVPGTSSGANVLTF. The CDR3 DNA is TGTGCCAGCAGCTTAGTCCCAGGGACTAGTTCTGGGGCCAACGTCCTGACTTTC.

This clonotype came up many times. The rearrangement links TRBV24-1 to TRBJ2-1, with D possibly called TRBD1 or TRBD2 (5 bases each). Looked up from germline, CDR1 is KGHDR and CDR2 is SFDVKD. V lost 7 bases, J lost 7 bases, and 13 bases lay in between. This CDR3 contains 13 residues. CDR3 sequence (DNA): TGTGCCACCAGGGGGGTGGGTCGGAATGAGCAGTTCTTC. Protein product: CATRGVGRNEQFF.

The CDR3 DNA is TGCGCCAGCACCTGGGGGGGCATGAGCTCTGGAAACACCATATATTTT. Its translation is CASTWGGMSSGNTIYF. V is TRBV5-1 and J is TRBJ1-3, with D possibly TRBD1 on 6 matching bases. Germline-derived CDR1 and CDR2 are SGHRS and YFSETQ. CDR3 size: 16 residues. Trimming removed 6 bases from V and 0 bases from J, with 16 bases in between.

This clonotype occurred many times. The chain is built from TRBV12-3 or TRBV12-4 and TRBJ2-7; D possibly corresponds to TRBD2 (5 bases). V lost 2 bases and J lost 4, with 12 bases in between. This CDR3 comprises 14 residues. CDR3 in DNA: TGTGCCAGCAGTTTAATCGACGGGGAATACGAGCAGTACTTC. This translates into CASSLIDGEYEQYF.

This clonotype was seen more than once but under ten times. A clone one base away is much larger, so this may be a read error. The gene calls are TRBV14 and TRBJ1-4, with D maybe TRBD1 (6 bases). The germline gives CDR1 SGHDN, CDR2 FVKESK. This CDR3 region has 14 residues. The CDR3 loop reads CASSLRGSVEKLVF. In DNA, the CDR3 is TGTGCCAGCAGCCTCAGGGGTTCGGTTGAAAAACTGGTTTTT.

This clonotype was observed at least ten times. This sequence joins TRBV30 and TRBJ1-5; TRBD1 agrees at 9 bases. Germline assignment: CDR1 GTSNPN and CDR2 SVGIG (reference sequence). CDR3 length: 16 amino acids. V lost 1 base to trimming and J lost 7 bases; unmatched junction nucleotides: 11. The CDR3 spells CAWSERGTGSRQPQHF. The CDR3 bases are TGTGCCTGGAGTGAAAGGGGGACAGGGTCTCGGCAGCCCCAGCATTTT.

This clonotype came up many times. CDR3 nucleotide sequence: TGTGCCTGGAGTTTTCGGCACAGGGGCGAAAAACTGTTTTTT. This codes for CAWSFRHRGEKLFF. This chain joins TRBV30 and TRBJ1-4; 7 bases fit TRBD1. This CDR3 spans 14 amino acids. Germline trimming cut 2 bases from V and 8 bases from J; bases unmatched to any gene: 8. Germline V lookup: CDR1 GTSNPN, CDR2 SVGIG (reference sequence).

This clonotype occurred many times. The chain has TRBV2 and TRBJ1-5; 9 positions agree with TRBD1. Looked up from germline, CDR1 is SNHLY and CDR2 is FYNNEI. Trimming at V came to 6 bases and at J to 2 bases, leaving 11 bases not matched to a gene. The CDR3 is made up of 17 amino acids. The chain's CDR3 is CASSQFARTGGNQPQHF. CDR3 DNA sequence: TGTGCCAGCAGCCAATTTGCGCGGACAGGGGGCAATCAGCCCCAGCATTTT.

This clonotype was seen at least ten times. The chain recombines TRBV7-3 with TRBJ2-3, with D maybe TRBD2 (6 bases). The germline gives CDR1 SGHTA, CDR2 FQGTGA. The CDR3 is 13 residues long. V was clipped by 8 bases and J by 2 bases, with 11 bases between them. CDR3 nucleotide sequence: TGTGCCAGCCGGGACTCATACACAGATACGCAGTATTTT. Translating gives CASRDSYTDTQYF.

This clonotype was picked up a small number of times. The V and J genes are TRBV5-1 and TRBJ2-5; possible D gene TRBD2, 5 bases. Trimming stripped 4 bases from V and 5 bases from J, with 9 bases between. Per germline, CDR1 SGHRS and CDR2 YFSETQ. This CDR3 spans 12 amino acids. DNA for the CDR3: TGCGCCAGCAGCCCGGACTGGGAGACCCAGTACTTC. Translated, it gives CASSPDWETQYF.

This clonotype has at least ten counts. This chain uses TRBV5-1 with TRBJ1-2; D gene ambiguous. This CDR3 is built from 16 residues. Deletions cut 6 bases from V and 4 bases from J, with 22 bases between. In germline, CDR1 is SGHRS, CDR2 YFSETQ. The CDR3 DNA follows: TGCGCCAGCATTATGCGGGCAGGACTCTTCGTCTATGGCTACACCTTC. It is translated as CASIMRAGLFVYGYTF.

This clonotype was picked up many times. V and J are TRBV7-2 and TRBJ2-7; D is unclear. Per germline, CDR1 SGHTA and CDR2 FQGNSA. The CDR3 contains 15 residues. Deletions cut 3 bases from V and 3 bases from J, with 15 bases between. CDR3: CASSFRRDRVYEQYF. DNA for the CDR3: TGTGCCAGCAGCTTTAGACGCGACCGGGTCTACGAGCAGTACTTC.